Listed here is a single TCR beta chain. What it recognizes is unknown. The sample's time point: week 5, during vaccination. Vaccine doses each comprised 300 ug of mutant IDH1 20-mer peptide, with topical imiquimod. The length of the CDR3 is 11 residues. Germline CDR1 DFQATT, CDR2 SNEGSKA (reference sequence). Trimming pared 6 bases from V and 0 bases from J, leaving 5 bases between. This sample stems from a study of a mutant IDH1 vaccine in newly diagnosed glioma. Study as a whole: Vaccines began 4-6 weeks after radiotherapy alone, or with temozolomide cycles. The sex distribution of treated patients was about 60% male and about 38% female, with a mean age of roughly 40 years.

Sequencing used immunoSEQ multiplex PCR; TCRdb keeps in-frame clones, though not all of them. This table holds fewer than 40,000 clones, about 84% found once. The sample was PBMCs, taken from a glioma patient whose treatment included an IDH1 peptide vaccine. This TCR derives from a man in his forties with glioma. V and J are TRBV20-1 and TRBJ2-5; D gene unclear. The CDR3 nucleotides read TGCAGTGCGGTCGACCAAGAGACCCAGTACTTC. It is translated as CSAVDQETQYF.